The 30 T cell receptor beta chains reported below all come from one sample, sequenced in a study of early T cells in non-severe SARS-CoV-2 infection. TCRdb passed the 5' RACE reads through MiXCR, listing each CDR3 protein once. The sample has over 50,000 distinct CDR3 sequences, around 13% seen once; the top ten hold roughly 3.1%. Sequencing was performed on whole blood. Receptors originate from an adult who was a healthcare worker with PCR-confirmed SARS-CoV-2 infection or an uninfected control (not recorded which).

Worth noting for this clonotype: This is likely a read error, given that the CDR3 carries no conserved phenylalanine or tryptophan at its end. The DNA for the CDR3 is TGTGCCTGGAGTGCCTGGACCCTAAGTGAGCAGTTCTCC. Translating gives CAWSAWTLSEQFS. V is TRBV30 and J is TRBJ2-1; unclear D gene. V dropped 1 base and J dropped 9 bases, with 13 bases sitting between them. The CDR3 consists of 13 residues. CDR1 is GTSNPN, CDR2 SVGIG, per germline (reference sequence).

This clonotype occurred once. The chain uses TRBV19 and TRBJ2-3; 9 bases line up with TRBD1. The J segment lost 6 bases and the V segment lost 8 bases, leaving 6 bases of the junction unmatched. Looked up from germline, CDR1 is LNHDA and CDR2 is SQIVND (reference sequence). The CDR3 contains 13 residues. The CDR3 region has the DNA TGTGCCAGTTCCGGGACAGGGACGGATACGCAGTATTTT. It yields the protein CASSGTGTDTQYF.

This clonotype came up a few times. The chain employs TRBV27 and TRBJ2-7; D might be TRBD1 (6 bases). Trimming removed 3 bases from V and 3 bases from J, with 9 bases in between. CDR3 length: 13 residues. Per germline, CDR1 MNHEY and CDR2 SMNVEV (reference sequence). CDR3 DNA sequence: TGTGCCAGCAGTTTCACAGGGTTCTACGAGCAGTACTTC. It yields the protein CASSFTGFYEQYF.

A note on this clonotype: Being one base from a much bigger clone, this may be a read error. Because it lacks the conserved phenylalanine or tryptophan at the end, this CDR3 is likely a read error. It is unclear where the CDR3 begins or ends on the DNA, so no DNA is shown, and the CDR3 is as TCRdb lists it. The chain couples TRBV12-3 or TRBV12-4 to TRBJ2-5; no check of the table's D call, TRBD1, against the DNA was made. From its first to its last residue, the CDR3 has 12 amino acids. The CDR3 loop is CASSLFNGGLYS.

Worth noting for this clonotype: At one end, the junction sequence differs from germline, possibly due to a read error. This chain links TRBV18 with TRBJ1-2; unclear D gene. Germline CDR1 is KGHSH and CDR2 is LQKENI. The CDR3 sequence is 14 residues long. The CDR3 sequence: CASSSINGYYGHTF. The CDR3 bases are TGTGCCAGCTCCTCCATTAACGGTTACTATGGCCACACCTTC.

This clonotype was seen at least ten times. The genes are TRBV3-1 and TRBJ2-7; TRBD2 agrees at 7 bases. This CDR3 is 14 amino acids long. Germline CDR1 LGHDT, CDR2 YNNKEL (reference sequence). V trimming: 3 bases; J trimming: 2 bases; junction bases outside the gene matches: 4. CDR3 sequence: CASSHRLAAYEQYF. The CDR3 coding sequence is TGTGCCAGCAGCCACCGACTAGCAGCCTACGAGCAGTACTTC.

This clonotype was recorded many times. CDR3 sequence: CASSSLWGETQYF. CDR3 nucleotide sequence: TGTGCCAGTAGCTCTCTCTGGGGAGAGACCCAGTACTTC. The V call is TRBV19, the J call TRBJ2-5; D not resolved. CDR3 length: 13 amino acids. Trimming cost V 6 bases and J 4 bases, with 12 bases left between them. From germline, CDR1 is LNHDA and CDR2 SQIVND (reference sequence).

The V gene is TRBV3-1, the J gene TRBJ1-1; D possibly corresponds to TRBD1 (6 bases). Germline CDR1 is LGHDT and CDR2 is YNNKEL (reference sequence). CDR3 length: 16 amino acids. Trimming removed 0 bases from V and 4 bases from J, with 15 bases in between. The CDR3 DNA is TGTGCCAGCAGCCAAGAAGTCCCCAGGGGTGGCACTGAAGCTTTCTTT. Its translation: CASSQEVPRGGTEAFF.

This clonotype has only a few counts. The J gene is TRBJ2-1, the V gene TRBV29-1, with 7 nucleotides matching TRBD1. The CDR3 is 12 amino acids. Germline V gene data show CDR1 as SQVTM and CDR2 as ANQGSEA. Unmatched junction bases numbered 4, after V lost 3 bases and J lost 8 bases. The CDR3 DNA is TGCAGCGTTGACGCCGGGACAGATGAGCAGTTCTTC. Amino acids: CSVDAGTDEQFF.

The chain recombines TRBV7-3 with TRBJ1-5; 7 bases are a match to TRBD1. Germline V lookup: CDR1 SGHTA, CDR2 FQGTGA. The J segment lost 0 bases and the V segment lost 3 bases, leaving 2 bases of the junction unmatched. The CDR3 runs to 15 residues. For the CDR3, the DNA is TGTGCCAGCAGCTTGACAGGGTTTAGCAATCAGCCCCAGCATTTT. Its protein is CASSLTGFSNQPQHF.

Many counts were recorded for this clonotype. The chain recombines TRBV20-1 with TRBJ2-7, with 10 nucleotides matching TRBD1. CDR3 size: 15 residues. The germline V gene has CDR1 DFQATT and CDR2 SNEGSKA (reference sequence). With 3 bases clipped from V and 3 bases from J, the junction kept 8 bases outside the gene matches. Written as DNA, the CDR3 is TGCAGTGCTAGTTACTACCGGGACAGGGGCTACGAGCAGTACTTC. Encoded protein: CSASYYRDRGYEQYF.

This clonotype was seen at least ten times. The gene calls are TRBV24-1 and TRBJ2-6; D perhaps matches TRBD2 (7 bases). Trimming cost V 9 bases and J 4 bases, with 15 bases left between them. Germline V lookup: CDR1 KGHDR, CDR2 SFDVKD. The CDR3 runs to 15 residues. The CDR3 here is CATGGGALGANVLTF. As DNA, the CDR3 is TGTGCCACCGGAGGGGGGGCGCTCGGGGCCAACGTCCTGACTTTC.

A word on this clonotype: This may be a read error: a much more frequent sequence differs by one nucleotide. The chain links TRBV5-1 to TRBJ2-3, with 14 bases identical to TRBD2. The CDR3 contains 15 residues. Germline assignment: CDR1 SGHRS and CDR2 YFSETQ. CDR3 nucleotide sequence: TGCACCAGCAGCTTGGGGACTAGCGGGAGAGATACGCAGTATTTT. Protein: CTSSLGTSGRDTQYF. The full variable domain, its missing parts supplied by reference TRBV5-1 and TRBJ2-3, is KAGVTQTPRYLIKTRGQQVTLSCSPISGHRSVSWYQQTPGQGLQFLFEYFSETQRNKGNFPGRFSGRQFSNSRSEMNVSTLELGDSALYLCTSSLGTSGRDTQYFGPGTRLTVL.

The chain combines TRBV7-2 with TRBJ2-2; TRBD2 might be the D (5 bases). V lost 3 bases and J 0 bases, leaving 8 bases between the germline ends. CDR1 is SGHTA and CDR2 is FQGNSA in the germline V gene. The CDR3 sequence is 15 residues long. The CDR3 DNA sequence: TGTGCCAGCAGCTTTTACGGGGCGAACACCGGGGAGCTGTTTTTT. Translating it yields CASSFYGANTGELFF.

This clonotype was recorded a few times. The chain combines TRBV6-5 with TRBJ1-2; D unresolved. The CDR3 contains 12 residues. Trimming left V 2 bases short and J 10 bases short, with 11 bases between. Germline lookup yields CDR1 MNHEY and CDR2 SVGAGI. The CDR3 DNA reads TGTGCCAGCAGTTACGACGGCAATGTCTACACCTTC. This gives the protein CASSYDGNVYTF.

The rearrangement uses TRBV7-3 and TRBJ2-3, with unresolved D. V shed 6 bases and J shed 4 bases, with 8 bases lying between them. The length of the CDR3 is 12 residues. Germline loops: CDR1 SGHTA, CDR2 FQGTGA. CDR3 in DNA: TGTGCCAGCAGGTTCGCATCAGATACGCAGTATTTT. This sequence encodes CASRFASDTQYF. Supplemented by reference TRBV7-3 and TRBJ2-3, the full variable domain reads GAGVSQTPSNKVTEKGKYVELRCDPISGHTALYWYRQSLGQGPEFLIYFQGTGAADDSGLPNDRFFAVRPEGSVSTLKIQRTERGDSAVYLCASRFASDTQYFGPGTRLTVL.

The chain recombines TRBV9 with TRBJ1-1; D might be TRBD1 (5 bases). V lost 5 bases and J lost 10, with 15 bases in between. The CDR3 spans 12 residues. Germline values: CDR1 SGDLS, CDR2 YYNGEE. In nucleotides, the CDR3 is TGTGCCAGCAGTCAAGTGGGGGGACGAGCTTTCTTT. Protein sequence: CASSQVGGRAFF.

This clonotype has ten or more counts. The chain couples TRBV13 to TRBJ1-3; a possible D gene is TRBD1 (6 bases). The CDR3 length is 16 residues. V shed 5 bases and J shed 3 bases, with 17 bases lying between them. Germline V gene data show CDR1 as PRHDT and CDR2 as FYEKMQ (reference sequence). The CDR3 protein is CASSNYHQGLGNTIYF. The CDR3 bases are TGTGCCAGCAGCAACTACCACCAGGGGCTTGGAAACACCATATATTTT.

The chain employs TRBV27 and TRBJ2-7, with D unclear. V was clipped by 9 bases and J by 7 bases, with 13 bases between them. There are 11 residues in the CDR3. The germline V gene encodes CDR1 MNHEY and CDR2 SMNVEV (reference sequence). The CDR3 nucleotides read TGTGCCAGGCTCTTTGATTGGGAGCAGTACTTC. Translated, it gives CARLFDWEQYF.

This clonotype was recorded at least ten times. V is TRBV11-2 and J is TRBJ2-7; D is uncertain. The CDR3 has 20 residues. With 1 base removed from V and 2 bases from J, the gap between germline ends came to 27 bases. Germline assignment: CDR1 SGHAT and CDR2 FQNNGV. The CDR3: CASSLVGGVSGQVQAYEQYF. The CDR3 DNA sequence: TGTGCCAGCAGCTTAGTCGGCGGTGTATCTGGCCAGGTACAAGCCTACGAGCAGTACTTC.

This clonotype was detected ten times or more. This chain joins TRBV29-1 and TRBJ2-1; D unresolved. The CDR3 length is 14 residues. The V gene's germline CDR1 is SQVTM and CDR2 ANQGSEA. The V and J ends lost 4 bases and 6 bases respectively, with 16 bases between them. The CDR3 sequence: CSVARAGVFNEQFF. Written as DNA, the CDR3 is TGCAGCGTTGCAAGGGCAGGAGTATTCAATGAGCAGTTCTTC.

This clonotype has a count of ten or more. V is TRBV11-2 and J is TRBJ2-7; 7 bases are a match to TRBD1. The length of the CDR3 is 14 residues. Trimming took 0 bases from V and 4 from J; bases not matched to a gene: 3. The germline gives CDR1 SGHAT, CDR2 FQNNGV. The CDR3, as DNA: TGTGCCAGCAGCTTAGATCTCAGGGGGTACGAGCAGTACTTC. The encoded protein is CASSLDLRGYEQYF.

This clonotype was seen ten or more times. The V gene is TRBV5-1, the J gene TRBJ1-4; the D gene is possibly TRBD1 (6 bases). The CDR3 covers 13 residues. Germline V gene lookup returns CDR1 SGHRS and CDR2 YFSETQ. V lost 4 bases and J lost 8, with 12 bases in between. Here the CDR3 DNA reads TGCGCCAGCAGCCCGGGACATGGGGAAAAACTGTTTTTT. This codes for CASSPGHGEKLFF.

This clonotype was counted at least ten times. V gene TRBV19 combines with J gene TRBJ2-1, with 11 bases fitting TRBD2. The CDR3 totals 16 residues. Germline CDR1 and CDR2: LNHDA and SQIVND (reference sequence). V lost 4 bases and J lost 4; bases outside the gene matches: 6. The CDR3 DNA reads TGTGCCAGTAGTAGGTCGACTAGCGGGGTTTACAATGAGCAGTTCTTC. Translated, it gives CASSRSTSGVYNEQFF.

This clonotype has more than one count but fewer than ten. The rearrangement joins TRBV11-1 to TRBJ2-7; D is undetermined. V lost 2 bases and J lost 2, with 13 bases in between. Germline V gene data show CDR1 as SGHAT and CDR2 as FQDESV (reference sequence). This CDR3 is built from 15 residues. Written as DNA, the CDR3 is TGTGCCAGCAGCTTACGGTCCACAGTTCCCTACGAGCAGTACTTC. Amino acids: CASSLRSTVPYEQYF.

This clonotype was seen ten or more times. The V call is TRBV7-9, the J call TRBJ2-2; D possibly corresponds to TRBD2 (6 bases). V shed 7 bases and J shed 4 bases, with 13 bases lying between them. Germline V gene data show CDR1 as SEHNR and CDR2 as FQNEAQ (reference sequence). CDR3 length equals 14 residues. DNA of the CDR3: TGTGCCAGCATCATGGGGGAGGTCACCGGGGAGCTGTTTTTT. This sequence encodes CASIMGEVTGELFF.

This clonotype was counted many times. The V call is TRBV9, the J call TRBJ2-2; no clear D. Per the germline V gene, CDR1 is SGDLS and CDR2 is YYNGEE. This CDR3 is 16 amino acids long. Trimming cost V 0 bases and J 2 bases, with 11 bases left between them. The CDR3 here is CASSVDESFNTGELFF. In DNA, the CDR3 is TGTGCCAGCAGCGTAGACGAGTCTTTTAACACCGGGGAGCTGTTTTTT.

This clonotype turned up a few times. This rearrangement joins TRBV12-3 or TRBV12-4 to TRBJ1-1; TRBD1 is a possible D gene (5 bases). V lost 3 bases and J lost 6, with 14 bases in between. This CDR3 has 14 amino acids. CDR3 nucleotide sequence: TGTGCCAGCAGTTTTGGGGGACGCGCCCCTGAAGCTTTCTTT. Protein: CASSFGGRAPEAFF.

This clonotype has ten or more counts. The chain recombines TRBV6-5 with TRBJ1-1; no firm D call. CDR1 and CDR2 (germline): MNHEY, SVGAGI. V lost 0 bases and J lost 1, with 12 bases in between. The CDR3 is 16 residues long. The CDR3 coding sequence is TGTGCCAGCAGTTACTCGATGAAAGGGCGGAACACTGAAGCTTTCTTT. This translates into CASSYSMKGRNTEAFF.

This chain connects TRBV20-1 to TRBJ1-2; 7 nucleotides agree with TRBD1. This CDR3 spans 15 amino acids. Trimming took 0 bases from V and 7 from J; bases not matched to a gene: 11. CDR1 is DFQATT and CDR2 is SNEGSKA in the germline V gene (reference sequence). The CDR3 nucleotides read TGCAGTGCTAGAGATCCGCGCAGGGGGGACAGTGGCTACACCTTC. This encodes CSARDPRRGDSGYTF.